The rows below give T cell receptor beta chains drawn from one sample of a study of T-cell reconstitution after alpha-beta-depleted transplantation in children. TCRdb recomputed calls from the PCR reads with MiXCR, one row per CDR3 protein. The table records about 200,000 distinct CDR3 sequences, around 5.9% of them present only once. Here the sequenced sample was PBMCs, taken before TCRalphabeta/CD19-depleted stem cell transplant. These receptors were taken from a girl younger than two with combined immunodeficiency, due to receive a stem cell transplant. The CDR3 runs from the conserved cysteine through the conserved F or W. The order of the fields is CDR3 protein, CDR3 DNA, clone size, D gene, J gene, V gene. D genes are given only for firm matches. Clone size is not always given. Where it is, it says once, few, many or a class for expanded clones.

CASSLAGVSEAFF TGTGCCAGCAGTTTGGCCGGTGTGAGTGAAGCTTTCTTT many - TRBJ1-1 TRBV12-3/TRBV12-4
CASSFRTGEPYEQYF TGTGCCAGCAGCTTTAGGACAGGGGAACCCTACGAGCAGTACTTC many TRBD1 TRBJ2-7 TRBV7-8
CASSLLGGLSVTGELFF TGTGCCAGCAGCTTATTGGGGGGGCTGTCGGTGACCGGGGAGCTGTTTTTT many - TRBJ2-2 TRBV7-2
CSVTHANTGELFF TGCAGCGTGACACATGCGAACACCGGGGAGCTGTTTTTT many - TRBJ2-2 TRBV29-1
CSANPQIGTPYNEQFF TGCAGTGCTAACCCCCAGATCGGGACACCCTACAATGAGCAGTTCTTC many - TRBJ2-1 TRBV20-1
CSARWDTGELFF TGCAGTGCTAGGTGGGACACCGGGGAGCTGTTTTTT many - TRBJ2-2 TRBV20-1
CASSLDKSTDTQYF TGTGCCAGCAGTTTAGACAAAAGCACAGATACGCAGTATTTT many - TRBJ2-3 TRBV28
CASMQTGGTGANVLTF TGCGCCAGCATGCAGACCGGTGGCACTGGGGCCAACGTCCTGACTTTC many - TRBJ2-6 TRBV5-1
CASSTGVIYGYTF TGTGCCAGCAGTACAGGCGTCATCTATGGCTACACCTTC many - TRBJ1-2 TRBV7-9
CASSGVRGPGVGEQFF TGTGCCAGCAGCGGGGTCCGGGGGCCGGGAGTGGGTGAGCAGTTCTTC many - TRBJ2-1 TRBV9
CASSSPEQGTSTDTQYF TGTGCCAGCAGCTCGCCTGAACAGGGAACTAGCACAGATACGCAGTATTTT many - TRBJ2-3 TRBV7-6
CASSYSGQTNYGYTF TGTGCCAGCAGCTACTCGGGACAAACTAACTATGGCTACACCTTC few - TRBJ1-2 TRBV7-2
CASSVGTGAVHEQYF TGTGCCAGCAGTGTGGGGACAGGGGCCGTACACGAGCAGTACTTC many TRBD1 TRBJ2-7 TRBV25-1
CASSVGFNEQFF TGTGCCAGCAGCGTAGGGTTTAATGAGCAGTTCTTC many - TRBJ2-1 TRBV9
CASSPSASTDTQYF TGTGCCAGCAGCCCCTCCGCTAGCACAGATACGCAGTATTTT few - TRBJ2-3 TRBV7-3
CASSASSDTEAFF TGTGCCAGCAGCGCCTCCTCGGACACTGAAGCTTTCTTT many - TRBJ1-1 TRBV9
CASSSQIFTDTQYF TGCGCCAGCAGCTCCCAAATCTTCACAGATACGCAGTATTTT many - TRBJ2-3 TRBV5-1
CSARSPKETQYF TGCAGTGCTAGGTCCCCGAAAGAGACCCAGTACTTC many - TRBJ2-5 TRBV20-1
CASSFSLGSSDTQYF TGTGCCAGCAGCTTTTCCCTTGGCTCCTCAGATACGCAGTATTTT many - TRBJ2-3 TRBV7-2
CSVEPYLAVEYYNEQFF TGCAGCGTTGAACCCTACTTGGCGGTGGAATACTACAATGAGCAGTTCTTC many - TRBJ2-1 TRBV29-1
CASSQDTVYGYTF TGTGCCAGCAGCCAAGACACCGTTTATGGCTACACCTTC - - TRBJ1-2 TRBV3-1
CSAIPHPSGKLAKNIQYF TGCAGTGCTATTCCCCACCCTAGCGGGAAGCTAGCCAAAAACATTCAGTACTTC - TRBD2 TRBJ2-4 TRBV20-1
CATRETGGVSAFF TGTGCCACCAGGGAGACAGGGGGGGTTTCAGCTTTCTTT many TRBD1 TRBJ1-1 TRBV24-1
CASSSTREQYF TGTGCCAGCAGTTCCACTAGGGAGCAGTACTTC many - TRBJ2-7 TRBV12-3/TRBV12-4
CASSIRLDMNTEAFF TGCGCCAGCAGCATCCGGCTAGATATGAACACTGAAGCTTTCTTT many - TRBJ1-1 TRBV5-1
CSALTGGTYEQYF TGCAGCGCCCTAACAGGGGGCACCTACGAGCAGTACTTC many TRBD1 TRBJ2-7 TRBV29-1
CSVALDNEQFF TGCAGCGTTGCATTAGACAATGAGCAGTTCTTC many - TRBJ2-1 TRBV29-1
CSARTDNEQFF TGCAGTGCTAGGACTGACAATGAGCAGTTCTTC - - TRBJ2-1 TRBV20-1
CASSQERGSSYEQYF TGCGCCAGCAGCCAAGAACGCGGGAGCTCCTACGAGCAGTACTTC many TRBD2 TRBJ2-7 TRBV4-3
CASFLWDSPTAQYF TGTGCCAGCTTCCTGTGGGACAGCCCTACGGCCCAGTACTTC - TRBD1 TRBJ2-5 TRBV5-6
CASSEIAFNEQFF TGTGCCAGCAGTGAAATAGCTTTCAATGAGCAGTTCTTC many - TRBJ2-1 TRBV7-2
CASSLDREWDLSYEQYF TGTGCCAGCAGCTTAGACAGGGAATGGGACCTTTCCTACGAGCAGTACTTC many - TRBJ2-7 TRBV7-6
CASSQVGEGTGANVLTF TGCGCCAGCAGCCAAGTGGGGGAAGGGACTGGGGCCAACGTCCTGACTTTC many - TRBJ2-6 TRBV4-3
CASSPGQGARDEQFF TGTGCCAGCAGCCCGGGACAGGGGGCTAGGGATGAGCAGTTCTTC many TRBD1 TRBJ2-1 TRBV5-6
CASSFTAFYEQYF TGTGCCAGCAGCTTCACCGCCTTTTACGAGCAGTACTTC many - TRBJ2-7 TRBV7-2